This T cell receptor beta chain is from a study of shared clonotypes between healthy human individuals. J lost 5 bases, V lost 1 base, and 10 bases had no gene match. This CDR3 contains 17 residues. Germline CDR1 SGHDT, CDR2 YYEEEE. Assay: immunoSEQ multiplex PCR; the TCRdb copy retains only in-frame clones and omits some. The top ten clones hold about 0.39% of a sample with 2.3 million or so clones, roughly 93% of them seen once. Sequences were obtained from naive CD4+ T cells from PBMCs. Subset given: CD45RA+ positively selected. V is TRBV5-6 and J is TRBJ2-5; 11 nucleotides agree with TRBD2. This sequence was found in a man between 18 and 29 years old in good health. Some clones in this sample may be carry-over from other donors' samples. As DNA, the CDR3 is TGTGCCAGCAGCTTGCGCGGTAGCGGGAGGGCCAGGGAGACCCAGTACTTC. Protein product: CASSLRGSGRARETQYF.